A selection of T cell receptor beta chains follows, all from one sample in a study of radiotherapy plus CTLA-4 blockade in lung cancer. Method: immunoSEQ multiplex PCR; TCRdb's copy keeps in-frame clones and lacks some. The table records about 51,000 clones, 77% of them present only once. The specimen was peripheral blood, collected from a patient treated with radiotherapy plus ipilimumab. These receptors all stem from a human donor with non-small cell lung cancer whose response to radiotherapy plus ipilimumab could not be evaluated. Both conserved end residues are part of each CDR3. A D gene is named only where the DNA matches it firmly. Clone size is shown for a subset of rows, as once, few, many or a class of expanded clone.

D gene	clone size	J gene	V gene	CDR3 DNA	CDR3 protein
TRBD2	NA	TRBJ2-2	TRBV7-9	TGTGCCAGCAGCCGACTAGCGGGGGTGATCACCGGGGAGCTGTTTTTT	CASSRLAGVITGELFF
NA	NA	TRBJ1-3	TRBV6-5	TGTGCCAGCAGTTCGCCTTCGGGTTCTGGAAACACCATATATTTT	CASSSPSGSGNTIYF
TRBD1	NA	TRBJ2-7	TRBV10-3	TGTGCCATCAGTGATCCCCTTGGACAGGGTTACGAGCAGTACTTC	CAISDPLGQGYEQYF
NA	NA	TRBJ2-3	TRBV28	TGTGCCAGCAGTTCCGTCACAGATACGCAGTATTTT	CASSSVTDTQYF
NA	NA	TRBJ2-2	TRBV28	TGTGCCAGCAGTGGGGGGGCGTTGAGCGGGGAGCTGTTTTTT	CASSGGALSGELFF
TRBD2	NA	TRBJ2-2	TRBV27	TGTGCCAGCAGTATTAGCGGGAGATACACCGGGGAGCTGTTTTTT	CASSISGRYTGELFF
NA	few	TRBJ2-1	TRBV5-8	TGTGCCAGCCCGAGTTACAATGAGCAGTTCTTC	CASPSYNEQFF
TRBD1	NA	TRBJ1-2	TRBV2	TGTGCCAGCACCCCGATTTCCGGGACAGGGGGCTTAAACCGTGGCTACACCTTC	CASTPISGTGGLNRGYTF
NA	NA	TRBJ1-5	TRBV19	TGTGCCAGTACCCCTTATAGCAATCAGCCCCAGCATTTT	CASTPYSNQPQHF
NA	NA	TRBJ1-5	TRBV7-9	TGTGCCAGCAGCTTAGCGGCGGGTATTCAGCCCCAGCATTTT	CASSLAAGIQPQHF
NA	NA	TRBJ2-7	TRBV5-1	TGCGCCAGCAGCTCGGGGGGGACAGAAAAATACGAGCAGTACTTC	CASSSGGTEKYEQYF
TRBD2	NA	TRBJ2-7	TRBV6-6	TGTGCCAGCAACCCCGGGCTAGCGGGGGGATACGAGCAGTACTTC	CASNPGLAGGYEQYF
NA	NA	TRBJ2-5	TRBV25-1	TGTGCCAGCAGTGAATTAGGGGGAAGAGAGACCCAGTACTTC	CASSELGGRETQYF
NA	NA	TRBJ2-1	TRBV4-3	TGCGCCAGCAGCCAAGACGGGAACAATGAGCAGTTCTTC	CASSQDGNNEQFF
TRBD1	NA	TRBJ1-5	TRBV28	TGTGCCAGCAGAAAGACAGGGGGTAGCAATCAGCCCCAGCATTTT	CASRKTGGSNQPQHF
TRBD1	NA	TRBJ2-6	TRBV7-3	TGTGCCAGCAGCTTAAGGTCAGGGGGTTCGGGGGCCAACGTCCTGACTTTC	CASSLRSGGSGANVLTF
NA	NA	TRBJ2-3	TRBV7-2	TGTGCCAGCAAGGAGGGGGCTGTAACAGATACGCAGTATTTT	CASKEGAVTDTQYF
NA	NA	TRBJ2-7	TRBV18	TGTGCCAGCTCACCTAACAGGGACTACGAGCAGTACTTC	CASSPNRDYEQYF
NA	NA	TRBJ2-7	TRBV19	TGTGCCAGTAGTAGGCAACAGGGCTCGAACTACGAGCAGTACTTC	CASSRQQGSNYEQYF
NA	NA	TRBJ2-3	TRBV29-1	TGCAGCGTTGACACTTCAGATACGCAGTATTTT	CSVDTSDTQYF
NA	NA	TRBJ2-5	TRBV27	TGTGCCAGCAGTTTATCCCCACTAGTGGAGACCCAGTACTTC	CASSLSPLVETQYF
TRBD1	NA	TRBJ2-3	TRBV13	TGTGCCAGCAGCTCCCATTACGGGACAGGGGGCACAGATACGCAGTATTTT	CASSSHYGTGGTDTQYF
NA	medium-sized	TRBJ1-6	TRBV18	TGTGCCAGCTCACCATGGCAGGAAGATTCACCCCTCCACTTT	CASSPWQEDSPLHF
NA	NA	TRBJ2-1	TRBV7-8	TGTGCCAGCAGCTTAGCGCGGAGGGGGCGCGACAATGAGCAGTTCTTC	CASSLARRGRDNEQFF
NA	once	TRBJ2-3	TRBV19	TGTGCCAGTAGTATGTCGGCTAGCAGCACAGATACGCAGTATTTT	CASSMSASSTDTQYF
TRBD1	NA	TRBJ1-1	TRBV7-2	TGTGCCAGCAGCTCCCGTAGGGTAGGGGGCGGAACTGAAGCTTTCTTT	CASSSRRVGGGTEAFF
TRBD2	NA	TRBJ2-3	TRBV7-3	TGTGCCAGCAGCTCGGGGGGGACCCCGCAGTATTTT	CASSSGGTPQYF
NA	NA	TRBJ1-1	TRBV11-2	TGTGCCAGCAGCATAAGCAGGATGAACACTGAAGCTTTCTTT	CASSISRMNTEAFF
NA	NA	TRBJ1-1	TRBV7-3	TGTGCCAGCAGCTCTTACTCAGGTGAAGCTTTCTTT	CASSSYSGEAFF
NA	NA	TRBJ2-7	TRBV20-1	TGCAGTGCTTGGACAGTCTACGAGCAGTACTTC	CSAWTVYEQYF
NA	NA	TRBJ2-1	TRBV9	TGTGCCACAGGGGGAGGATCCTACAATGAGCAGTTCTTC	CATGGGSYNEQFF
TRBD2	NA	TRBJ2-3	TRBV2	TGTGCCAGCAGTGGTGTCGTCAGAACTAGCGGCACAGATACGCAGTATTTT	CASSGVVRTSGTDTQYF
TRBD2	NA	TRBJ2-7	TRBV30	TGTGCCTGGAGTTCGGGAAGCGGGATCCGCTACGAGCAGTACTTC	CAWSSGSGIRYEQYF
NA	NA	TRBJ2-1	TRBV4-1	TGCGCCTACCCAGCGGAGTTATACAATGAGCAGTTCTTC	CAYPAELYNEQFF
NA	NA	TRBJ2-4	TRBV7-9	TGTGCCAGCAGCTCGACAGGACAGCTAGCCAAAAACATTCAGTACTTC	CASSSTGQLAKNIQYF
NA	few	TRBJ1-6	TRBV25-1	TGTGCCACTAAGGGGCAGGGTCCCTCACCCCTCCACTTT	CATKGQGPSPLHF
TRBD1	few	TRBJ2-7	TRBV7-9	TGTGCCAGCAGCTTCGGACAGGGCGAGGGGGAGCAGTACTTC	CASSFGQGEGEQYF
NA	NA	TRBJ1-1	TRBV19	TGTGCCAGTACCCGGGGACTGACGAACACTGAAGCTTTCTTT	CASTRGLTNTEAFF
NA	few	TRBJ1-5	TRBV7-2	TGTGCCAGCAGCTTATTTAGTCAGCCCCAGCATTTT	CASSLFSQPQHF
NA	NA	TRBJ1-2	TRBV5-6	TGTGCCAGCAGCTTGGGAGGAGTGAGGGAATATGGCTACACCTTC	CASSLGGVREYGYTF
NA	NA	TRBJ1-2	TRBV5-1	TGCGCCAGCAGCTTGGAAGGCAGGGTGGGCTACACCTTC	CASSLEGRVGYTF
NA	NA	TRBJ1-1	TRBV7-2	TGTGCCAGCAGCCTCCAATGGCAGACTGAAGCTTTCTTT	CASSLQWQTEAFF
TRBD1	NA	TRBJ2-7	TRBV19	TGTGCCAGTAGTGCGACAGGGGGCATCTACGAGCAGTACTTC	CASSATGGIYEQYF
TRBD1	once	TRBJ1-1	TRBV29-1	TGCAGCGTCGCCAGGGGGCAGGGGACTGAAGCTTTCTTT	CSVARGQGTEAFF
TRBD1	NA	TRBJ1-2	TRBV7-2	TGTGCCAGCAGCTTCGACAGGGACTATGGCTACACCTTC	CASSFDRDYGYTF
TRBD1	NA	TRBJ2-3	TRBV5-1	TGCGCCAGCAGCCTTACAGGGGCAGATACGCAGTATTTT	CASSLTGADTQYF
NA	medium-sized	TRBJ2-2	TRBV7-3	TGTGCCAGCAGCGCCGCGGGCACCGGGGAGCTGTTTTTT	CASSAAGTGELFF
NA	NA	TRBJ1-1	TRBV12-2	TGTGCAAGTCGCCTAAAACGCAGGCATGAAGCTTTCTTT	CASRLKRRHEAFF
NA	NA	TRBJ1-6	TRBV6-5	TGTGCCAGCAGCCAGACCTATAATTCACCCCTCCACTTT	CASSQTYNSPLHF
NA	NA	TRBJ2-5	TRBV19	TGTGCCAGTAGTATCACAGGGAGTAAAGAGACCCAGTACTTC	CASSITGSKETQYF
NA	NA	TRBJ1-6	TRBV5-6	TGTGCCAGCAGCTTGACAGGCTATAATTCACCCCTCCACTTT	CASSLTGYNSPLHF
TRBD1	NA	TRBJ1-1	TRBV19	TGTGCCAGTATCCCCGGGACAGGGGGCAGGGGCACTGAAGCTTTCTTT	CASIPGTGGRGTEAFF
TRBD1	NA	TRBJ2-5	TRBV5-1	TGCGCCAGCAGCCAGCAGGGGGCTTCAGAGACCCAGTACTTC	CASSQQGASETQYF
TRBD2	NA	TRBJ2-3	TRBV7-3	TGTGCCAGCAGCTTAAGAGGGGGACTAGCGGCATCAAGGACAGATACGCAGTATTTT	CASSLRGGLAASRTDTQYF
NA	NA	TRBJ1-2	TRBV7-2	TGTGCCAGCAGCTTAGCGGGGAGGGGGGCTGGCTACACCTTC	CASSLAGRGAGYTF
NA	medium-sized	TRBJ2-4	TRBV7-9	TGTGCCAGCAGCTCCGTTGGGGGGACAAACATTCAGTACTTC	CASSSVGGTNIQYF